The 25 T cell receptor beta chains below were found in one sample sequenced in a study of blood T cell repertoires in COVID-19. Profiled with immunoSEQ multiplex PCR; TCRdb holds only in-frame clones, not every one. The sample lists 200,000 to 300,000 clones, over 70% occurring once. The sample consisted of peripheral blood. The receptors derive from a woman aged 35 to 49 who had recovered from COVID-19.

The chain recombines TRBV7-6 with TRBJ1-2, with 11 positions matching TRBD1. This CDR3 is 16 amino acids long. The trim removed 3 bases at V and 10 bases at J, leaving 13 bases unmatched. Germline V CDR1 and CDR2: SGHVS, FNYEAQ. Here the CDR3 reads CASSLGPGTGGFIYTF. In DNA form, the CDR3 reads TGTGCCAGCAGCTTGGGCCCCGGGACAGGGGGATTCATCTACACCTTC.

The CDR3 is CASSPGFNYGYTF. The DNA of the CDR3 is TGTGCCAGCAGTCCAGGGTTCAACTATGGCTACACCTTC. The chain carries TRBV6-2 or TRBV6-3 and TRBJ1-2; D possibly corresponds to TRBD1 (5 bases). This CDR3 has 13 residues. CDR1 is MNHEY and CDR2 is SVGEGT in the germline V gene. V shed 5 bases and J shed 2 bases, with 9 bases lying between them.

This chain joins TRBV6-5 and TRBJ2-3; 9 bases align to TRBD1. This CDR3 spans 15 amino acids. The ends lost 9 bases at V and 1 base at J; junction bases unmatched: 8. In germline, CDR1 is MNHEY, CDR2 SVGAGI. This CDR3 reads CASEGTGLGTDTQYF. Here the CDR3 DNA reads TGTGCCAGTGAGGGGACAGGGCTCGGCACAGATACGCAGTATTTT.

J is TRBJ2-3 and V is TRBV5-1, with 9 bases matching TRBD2. Per the germline V gene, CDR1 is SGHRS and CDR2 is YFSETQ. This CDR3 has 17 residues. V lost 0 bases and J lost 1; bases outside the gene matches: 6. CDR3 bases: TGCGCCAGCAGCTTGGGGTGGGCTAGCGGGGGCACAGATACGCAGTATTTT. This encodes CASSLGWASGGTDTQYF.

V and J are TRBV29-1 and TRBJ1-2; no definite D call. The V end was cut by 6 bases, the J end by 0 bases, with 11 bases between. CDR3 size: 13 residues. The germline V gene has CDR1 SQVTM and CDR2 ANQGSEA. The CDR3 loop is CSVDPGSNYGYTF. CDR3 DNA: TGCAGCGTCGATCCGGGGTCTAACTATGGCTACACCTTC.

This sequence joins TRBV5-4 and TRBJ2-5; tentative D call: TRBD2 (6 bases). From germline, CDR1 is SGHNT and CDR2 YYREEE (reference sequence). The CDR3 has 13 residues. The V end lost 5 bases, the J end lost 5 bases, and 13 bases lay between the germline ends. As DNA, the CDR3 is TGTGCCAGCAGTTCTCTAGCGTACGAGACCCAGTACTTC. Protein sequence: CASSSLAYETQYF.

V usage is TRBV5-5 and J usage is TRBJ1-1; no clear D. The CDR3 runs to 11 residues. The germline V gene has CDR1 SGHKS and CDR2 YYEKEE (reference sequence). The ends were cut back, 0 bases at V and 7 bases at J, with 4 bases in the middle. The CDR3 loop is CASSLAFEAFF. The CDR3 coding sequence is TGTGCCAGCAGCTTGGCCTTTGAAGCTTTCTTT.

V gene TRBV2 combines with J gene TRBJ1-5, with D possibly being TRBD1 (6 bases). Germline loops: CDR1 SNHLY, CDR2 FYNNEI. The CDR3 length is 13 residues. V dropped 7 bases and J dropped 3 bases, with 10 bases sitting between them. The chain's CDR3 is CASTGHHNQPQHF. The CDR3, as DNA: TGTGCCAGCACGGGACACCACAATCAGCCCCAGCATTTT.

The V and J genes are TRBV29-1 and TRBJ1-1; D remains ambiguous. The V end was cut by 4 bases, the J end by 1 base, with 7 bases between. CDR3 length equals 12 residues. Germline V lookup: CDR1 SQVTM, CDR2 ANQGSEA. CDR3 nucleotides: TGCAGCGTTGGGGAGAGGAACACTGAAGCTTTCTTT. Residues: CSVGERNTEAFF.

The chain carries TRBV19 and TRBJ2-1; 10 bases match TRBD1. This CDR3 comprises 15 residues. V lost 1 base and J lost 8; bases outside the gene matches: 5. The germline gives CDR1 LNHDA, CDR2 SQIVND (reference sequence). The CDR3 nucleotides read TGTGCCAGTAGTATAGGGGACAGGGGCGGCCATGAGCAGTTCTTC. Its protein product is CASSIGDRGGHEQFF.

The chain joins TRBV18 to TRBJ1-2, with D perhaps matching TRBD1 (5 bases). CDR1 and CDR2 from the germline V gene are KGHSH and LQKENI. The length of the CDR3 is 15 residues. The V end lost 3 bases, the J end lost 5 bases, and 16 bases lay between the germline ends. Written as DNA, the CDR3 is TGTGCCAGCTCACCCTGGGGAGGGGACCTTTATGGCTACACCTTC. It specifies CASSPWGGDLYGYTF.

V and J are TRBV10-3 and TRBJ2-5; D remains ambiguous. Trimming stripped 2 bases from V and 5 bases from J, with 6 bases between. The length of the CDR3 is 12 residues. In germline, CDR1 is ENHRY, CDR2 SYGVKD. CDR3 amino acids: CAISEAAETQYF. The CDR3 DNA reads TGTGCCATCAGTGAGGCTGCGGAGACCCAGTACTTC.

The chain employs TRBV3-1 (or the pseudogene TRBV3-2) and TRBJ2-1, with D tentatively TRBD2 (5 bases). CDR3 length: 13 residues. The germline V gene encodes CDR1 LGHDT and CDR2 YNNKEL (reference sequence). Trimming took off 4 bases at V and 4 bases at J, with 8 bases between the two ends. The CDR3 loop reads CASSPGYYNEQFF. CDR3 nucleotides: TGTGCCAGCAGCCCGGGATATTACAATGAGCAGTTCTTC.

V and J are TRBV6-6 and TRBJ1-2, with 7 bases matching TRBD1. Losses at the gene ends were 5 bases for V and 3 bases for J; bases not matched to a gene: 3. Per the germline V gene, CDR1 is MNHNY and CDR2 is SVGAGI (reference sequence). The CDR3 has 13 residues. The CDR3 loop reads CASSQDRYYGYTF. The CDR3 region has the DNA TGTGCCAGCAGTCAGGACAGGTACTATGGCTACACCTTC.

The chain joins TRBV2 to TRBJ1-1; no clear D gene. Trimming removed 8 bases from V and 2 bases from J, with 9 bases in between. The germline V gene has CDR1 SNHLY and CDR2 FYNNEI. CDR3 length equals 12 residues. DNA for the CDR3: TGTGCCAGCCTGAACTCCAACACTGAAGCTTTCTTT. The encoded protein is CASLNSNTEAFF. Supplemented by reference TRBV2 and TRBJ1-1, the full variable domain reads EPEVTQTPSHQVTQMGQEVILRCVPISNHLYFYWYRQILGQKVEFLVSFYNNEISEKSEIFDDQFSVERPDGSNFTLKIRSTKLEDSAMYFCASLNSNTEAFFGQGTRLTVV.

The J gene is TRBJ1-2, the V gene TRBV5-1; 7 bases align to TRBD1. V lost 5 bases to trimming and J lost 4 bases; unmatched junction nucleotides: 8. CDR1 is SGHRS and CDR2 is YFSETQ in the germline V gene. CDR3 length: 14 amino acids. CDR3: CASSPGDSPYGYTF. DNA of the CDR3: TGCGCCAGCAGTCCCGGGGACAGCCCCTATGGCTACACCTTC.

The chain combines TRBV7-9 with TRBJ2-4; 8 bases are shared with TRBD1. The J segment lost 5 bases and the V segment lost 5 bases, leaving 8 bases of the junction unmatched. The germline V gene has CDR1 SEHNR and CDR2 FQNEAQ (reference sequence). The CDR3 loop spans 15 amino acids. The CDR3 sequence is CASSKTRGQENIQYF. The DNA of the CDR3 is TGTGCCAGCAGCAAAACTAGGGGACAGGAAAACATTCAGTACTTC.

The chain is built from TRBV9 and TRBJ2-7; 9 positions agree with TRBD1. The CDR3 spans 14 residues. Germline V CDR1 and CDR2: SGDLS, YYNGEE. V lost 3 bases, J lost 5 bases, and 6 bases stayed unmatched. CDR3 residues: CASSAGTGNHEQYF. CDR3 nucleotide sequence: TGTGCCAGCAGCGCGGGGACAGGGAACCACGAGCAGTACTTC.

In its sample, this clone was seen once. CDR3 nucleotides: TGTGCCAGCAGCGCGAGTACTAGCGGGGTGGATACGCAGTATTTT. It codes for CASSASTSGVDTQYF. The rearrangement uses TRBV5-4 and TRBJ2-3, with 10 bases that match TRBD2. The CDR3 is 15 amino acids. After removal of 4 bases from V and 6 bases from J, the junction contained 8 bases not matched to a gene. CDR1 and CDR2 (germline): SGHNT, YYREEE (reference sequence). Full variable domain (rest looked up from reference TRBV5-4 and TRBJ2-3): ETGVTQSPTHLIKTRGQQVTLRCSSQSGHNTVSWYQQALGQGPQFIFQYYREEENGRGNFPPRFSGLQFPNYSSELNVNALELDDSALYLCASSASTSGVDTQYFGPGTRLTVL.

This chain joins TRBV6-6 and TRBJ1-3; no clear D gene. V was cut by 6 bases and J by 2 bases, with 14 bases left in between. CDR1 is MNHNY, CDR2 SVGAGI, per germline (reference sequence). CDR3 length: 15 amino acids. DNA for the CDR3: TGTGCCAGCAGCCCCTATAGCGGGGCTGGAAACACCATATATTTT. Encoded protein: CASSPYSGAGNTIYF.

The rearrangement joins TRBV15 to TRBJ2-2; possibly TRBD1 for D (6 bases). V lost 6 bases and J 2 bases, leaving 10 bases between the germline ends. This CDR3 region has 14 residues. Germline V gene sequence: CDR1 LNHNV, CDR2 YYDKDF (reference sequence). CDR3 DNA: TGTGCCACCAGGGGGGACACAAACACCGGGGAGCTGTTTTTT. Amino acid sequence: CATRGDTNTGELFF.

V gene TRBV2 combines with J gene TRBJ1-2, with D perhaps matching TRBD1 (6 bases). CDR1 is SNHLY, CDR2 FYNNEI, per germline. The CDR3 is made up of 13 amino acids. V shed 8 bases and J shed 0 bases, with 10 bases lying between them. The CDR3 region has the DNA TGTGCCAGCGGCGGACAGACTAACTATGGCTACACCTTC. Its translation: CASGGQTNYGYTF.

The V gene is TRBV2, the J gene TRBJ1-1, with TRBD1 identical over 7 bases. The CDR3 runs to 11 residues. CDR1 and CDR2 from the germline V gene are SNHLY and FYNNEI. V lost 11 bases, J lost 10 bases, and 10 bases stayed unmatched. CDR3: CAPRRGQGAFF. The CDR3 coding sequence is TGTGCCCCGAGGAGGGGGCAAGGAGCTTTCTTT.

The genes are TRBV6-1 and TRBJ1-5; D is uncertain. Looked up from germline, CDR1 is MNHNS and CDR2 is SASEGT. This CDR3 is 13 amino acids long. V was trimmed by 3 bases and J by 5 bases, leaving 8 bases between them. CDR3: CASSDRKDQPQHF. CDR3 in DNA: TGTGCCAGCAGTGACAGGAAGGATCAGCCCCAGCATTTT.

The chain carries TRBV3-1 (or the pseudogene TRBV3-2) and TRBJ2-7; maybe TRBD2 (6 bases). The V gene's germline CDR1 is LGHDT and CDR2 YNNKEL (reference sequence). The CDR3 runs 17 residues. Between the trimmed V and J ends, which lost 0 bases and 7 bases, there was a span of 22 bases. The CDR3 spells CASSQERGGVPPQEQYF. DNA for the CDR3: TGTGCCAGCAGCCAAGAAAGGGGCGGGGTACCCCCCCAGGAGCAGTACTTC.